Below are 14 T cell receptor beta chains sequenced from a single sample in a study of T cells in Graves' hyperthyroidism and ophthalmopathy. TCR beta CDR3 sequences were amplified from RNA transcripts. Carried out on the TCR CDR3, a first-round RT-PCR used the HTBI primer set. TCRdb re-called the multiplex PCR reads with MiXCR, one entry per CDR3 protein. The sample holds about 660,000 distinct CDR3 sequences, over 40% seen once. Sequencing was carried out using peripheral blood or thyroid tissue (not recorded which). The receptors were sampled from an adult man with Graves' disease, either hyperthyroidism or ophthalmopathy (not recorded which).

This clonotype was observed a few times. An end of the junction differs from the germline gene, which may be a read error. This chain links TRBV7-6 with TRBJ2-2, with TRBD1 matching over 7 bases. CDR3 size: 15 residues. Germline CDR1 and CDR2: SGHVS and FNYEAQ. The CDR3 protein is CASSATGTVTGGLFF. The CDR3, as DNA: TGTGCCAGCAGCGCCACCGGGACAGTGACTGGGGGGCTGTTTTTT. Full variable domain (missing parts from reference TRBV7-6 and TRBJ2-2): GAGVSQSPRYKVTKRGQDVALRCDPISGHVSLYWYRQALGQGPEFLTYFNYEAQQDKSGLPNDRFSAERPEGSISTLTIQRTEQRDSAMYRCASSATGTVTGGLFFGEGSRLTVL.

The V call is TRBV29-1, the J call TRBJ1-6; no clear D gene. V gave up 5 bases and J gave up 7 bases, with 12 bases separating them. Germline assignment: CDR1 SQVTM and CDR2 ANQGSEA. The CDR3 consists of 13 residues. DNA of the CDR3: TGCAGCGTTATGGGTTCGGGGAATTCACCCCTCCACTTT. Translation: CSVMGSGNSPLHF.

The rearrangement uses TRBV6-6 and TRBJ1-1; D perhaps matches TRBD1 (6 bases). Germline V lookup: CDR1 MNHNY, CDR2 SVGAGI (reference sequence). Trimming cost V 5 bases and J 0 bases, with 10 bases left between them. This CDR3 region has 14 residues. The chain's CDR3 is CASSDKGVNTEAFF. The DNA for the CDR3 is TGTGCCAGCAGTGACAAGGGGGTGAACACTGAAGCTTTCTTT.

This clonotype was detected only a few times. V gene TRBV20-1 combines with J gene TRBJ1-4; D is perhaps TRBD1 (6 bases). The CDR3 loop spans 14 amino acids. Per the germline V gene, CDR1 is DFQATT and CDR2 is SNEGSKA (reference sequence). V was clipped by 6 bases and J by 5 bases, with 16 bases between them. CDR3 sequence: CSASQGRPNEKLFF. CDR3 DNA: TGCAGTGCATCACAGGGTCGCCCGAATGAAAAACTGTTTTTT.

This clonotype was observed many times. The J gene is TRBJ1-2, the V gene TRBV12-3 or TRBV12-4; D uncertain. The CDR3 has 12 residues. Trimming stripped 5 bases from V and 0 bases from J, with 4 bases between. The CDR3 loop is CASSRSNYGYTF. CDR3 bases: TGTGCCAGCAGTAGGTCTAACTATGGCTACACCTTC.

In regard to this clonotype: A junction end diverges from the germline sequence, so it may reflect a read error. V is TRBV7-2 and J is TRBJ2-7; 13 bases agree with TRBD2. Germline V gene sequence: CDR1 SGHTA, CDR2 FQGNSA. CDR3 size: 18 residues. CDR3 DNA sequence: TGTGCCAGCAGTTTAGCTCCCCTCTGGACTAGCGGGAGCCACGAGCAGTACTTC. Protein product: CASSLAPLWTSGSHEQYF.

Regarding this clonotype: One end of the junction varies from germline; a read error may be responsible. The V gene is TRBV20-1, the J gene TRBJ1-6; unclear D gene. Germline V gene lookup returns CDR1 DFQATT and CDR2 SNEGSKA (reference sequence). The CDR3 extends over 16 amino acids. The CDR3 spells CSARDPSVGPNSPLHF. Here the CDR3 DNA reads TGCAGTGCGAGAGACCCCTCTGTTGGACCTAATTCACCCCTCCACTTT.

In this sample, this clonotype turned up a few times. This may be a read error, as it is one base from a much larger clone. The J gene is TRBJ1-5, the V gene TRBV20-1; 7 nucleotides align to TRBD1. V lost 5 bases to trimming and J lost 7 bases; unmatched junction nucleotides: 5. CDR3 length equals 12 residues. CDR1 and CDR2 (germline): DFQATT, SNEGSKA (reference sequence). The CDR3 DNA reads TGCAGTGCTTACAGGGGAGAACAGCCCCAGCATTTT. Translation gives CSAYRGEQPQHF.

The CDR3 coding sequence is TGTGCCATCCTCGGGGAGCTGTTTTTT. Translation gives CAILGELFF. The chain has TRBV10-3 and TRBJ2-2; no clear D. V lost 8 bases, J lost 7 bases, and 2 bases lay in between. Germline values: CDR1 ENHRY, CDR2 SYGVKD. The CDR3 covers 9 residues.

As regards this clonotype: A much larger clone lies a single base off, so this may be a read error. The chain joins TRBV9 to TRBJ1-1; TRBD1 might be the D (6 bases). The V and J ends lost 1 base and 6 bases respectively, with 13 bases between them. The CDR3 covers 14 residues. Germline CDR1 and CDR2: SGDLS and YYNGEE. CDR3 nucleotides: TGTGCCAGCAGCGTATGGGGGCTTAGCGCTGAAGCTTTCTTT. Translated, it gives CASSVWGLSAEAFF.

This clonotype occurred a few times. The DNA for the CDR3 is TGCAGCGGAGAAGAGGACAGGGGGCCCCAATGGAGTTACGAGCAGTACTTC. Its protein is CSGEEDRGPQWSYEQYF. The rearrangement joins TRBV29-1 to TRBJ2-7; TRBD1 aligns across 11 bases. The trim removed 7 bases at V and 4 bases at J, leaving 18 bases unmatched. The V gene's germline CDR1 is SQVTM and CDR2 ANQGSEA. The CDR3 is 17 amino acids.

The chain employs TRBV2 and TRBJ1-4; 10 positions match TRBD1. Looked up from germline, CDR1 is SNHLY and CDR2 is FYNNEI. V lost 0 bases, J lost 7 bases, and 5 bases stayed unmatched. This CDR3 is 16 amino acids long. For the CDR3, the DNA is TGTGCCAGCAGTGAAGCGCAGGGGACAGGGGCTGAAAAACTGTTTTTT. The encoded protein is CASSEAQGTGAEKLFF.

The J gene is TRBJ1-5, the V gene TRBV20-1, with D maybe TRBD1 (6 bases). This CDR3 is built from 14 residues. The germline gives CDR1 DFQATT, CDR2 SNEGSKA (reference sequence). V lost 5 bases to trimming and J lost 5 bases, with 16 bases between them. The CDR3 coding sequence is TGCAGTGCTCATACAGGGTCGAACGATCAGCCCCAGCATTTT. Translated, it gives CSAHTGSNDQPQHF.

The gene calls are TRBV5-1 and TRBJ2-5; tentative D call: TRBD1 (6 bases). Trimming removed 2 bases at V and 5 bases at J, with 10 bases between. The CDR3 consists of 13 residues. Germline CDR1 and CDR2: SGHRS and YFSETQ. CDR3 sequence (DNA): TGCGCCAGCAGCTTCCTCCAGGGGGAGACCCAGTACTTC. This gives the protein CASSFLQGETQYF.